One and the same sample provided the 29 T cell receptor beta chains below, sequenced in a study of T cell changes during pregnancy in multiple sclerosis. Repertoires were generated with immunoSEQ multiplex PCR, while TCRdb's copy carries only in-frame clones and drops some. This table holds roughly 100,000 clones, around 91% found once. The sequencing here drew on peripheral blood, taken after pregnancy. The receptors shown here come from a female donor with multiple sclerosis, enrolled in a pregnancy study.

The chain carries TRBV28 and TRBJ2-7; 7 bases fit TRBD1. J lost 3 bases, V lost 8 bases, and 7 bases had no gene match. The CDR3 runs to 13 residues. Germline-derived CDR1 and CDR2 are MDHEN and SYDVKM. CDR3 loop: CASGRGIGYEQYF. The CDR3 coding sequence is TGTGCCAGCGGCAGGGGGATCGGCTACGAGCAGTACTTC.

The chain joins TRBV10-3 to TRBJ2-7, with D perhaps matching TRBD2 (6 bases). The CDR3 contains 15 residues. In germline, CDR1 is ENHRY, CDR2 SYGVKD. Trimming cost V 7 bases and J 0 bases, with 16 bases left between them. The CDR3 here is CAIKPGVEGSYEQYF. The CDR3 DNA follows: TGTGCCATCAAGCCCGGGGTGGAGGGCTCCTACGAGCAGTACTTC.

The V and J genes are TRBV6-5 and TRBJ1-1; 8 bases are shared with TRBD1. The CDR3 runs 15 residues. V was clipped by 7 bases and J by 1 base; unmatched bases: 8. Germline V gene lookup returns CDR1 MNHEY and CDR2 SVGAGI. The CDR3 is CASTLRTGRNTEAFF. Written as DNA, the CDR3 is TGTGCCAGCACCCTTCGGACAGGGAGGAACACTGAAGCTTTCTTT.

The CDR3 sequence: CASSFRQEQFF. The CDR3 DNA reads TGTGCCAGCAGCTTTCGACAAGAGCAGTTCTTC. The chain employs TRBV7-8 and TRBJ2-1; D remains unclear. V lost 3 bases, J lost 10 bases, and 7 bases lay in between. The CDR3 is 11 amino acids. In germline, CDR1 is SGHVS, CDR2 FQNEAQ.

The chain joins TRBV25-1 to TRBJ1-1; tentatively, D is TRBD1 (6 bases). This CDR3 has 13 amino acids. The germline V gene encodes CDR1 MGHDK and CDR2 SYGVNS. The V and J ends lost 5 bases and 6 bases respectively, with 13 bases between them. The DNA of the CDR3 is TGTGCCAGCAGTCCTACAGGGTCGTCTGAAGCTTTCTTT. Its translation is CASSPTGSSEAFF.

J is TRBJ2-3 and V is TRBV5-5; 11 bases are a match to TRBD2. The CDR3 is 16 amino acids. After removal of 5 bases from V and 1 base from J, the junction contained 6 bases not matched to a gene. Germline values: CDR1 SGHKS, CDR2 YYEKEE (reference sequence). The CDR3 DNA reads TGTGCCAGCAGTCGTAGCGGGGGGGGTGGCACAGATACGCAGTATTTT. Translated, it gives CASSRSGGGGTDTQYF.

This clone has a single count. The gene calls are TRBV5-1 and TRBJ2-7; 11 nucleotides match TRBD2. The V and J ends lost 1 base and 2 bases, in that order; junction bases with no gene match: 5. CDR3 length: 16 residues. Germline CDR1 is SGHRS and CDR2 is YFSETQ. This chain's CDR3 is CASSLYLAGGAYEQYF. DNA for the CDR3: TGCGCCAGCAGCTTGTATCTAGCGGGAGGAGCCTACGAGCAGTACTTC.

The rearrangement joins TRBV4-1 to TRBJ1-5; no clear D gene. The CDR3 consists of 14 residues. Trimming took off 2 bases at V and 4 bases at J, with 9 bases between the two ends. From germline, CDR1 is MGHRA and CDR2 YSYEKL. The DNA of the CDR3 is TGCGCCAGCAGCCAAACGGGGAGTAATCAGCCCCAGCATTTT. Translating gives CASSQTGSNQPQHF.

The chain uses TRBV19 and TRBJ2-7, with 12 bases that match TRBD2. V lost 4 bases, J lost 5 bases, and 6 bases stayed unmatched. The CDR3 has 15 residues. Germline CDR1 and CDR2: LNHDA and SQIVND (reference sequence). CDR3 amino acids: CASSKASGRANEQYF. As DNA, the CDR3 is TGTGCCAGTAGTAAGGCTAGCGGGAGGGCCAACGAGCAGTACTTC.

This chain links TRBV23-1 with TRBJ2-7; 9 bases map to TRBD1. TRBV23-1 is sorted into the ORF group, with uncertain function. CDR3 length: 17 residues. V lost 1 base to trimming and J lost 4 bases; unmatched junction nucleotides: 11. This CDR3 reads CASSQFRGTGPKYEQYF. The CDR3 nucleotides read TGCGCCAGCAGTCAATTCCGGGGGACAGGGCCCAAATACGAGCAGTACTTC.

The chain has TRBV2 and TRBJ2-3, with 7 bases fitting TRBD1. The V and J ends lost 8 bases and 2 bases, in that order; junction bases with no gene match: 1. Germline lookup yields CDR1 SNHLY and CDR2 FYNNEI. The CDR3 totals 12 residues. The chain's CDR3 is CASQGVTDTQYF. Here the CDR3 DNA reads TGTGCCAGCCAGGGGGTCACAGATACGCAGTATTTT.

The rearrangement joins TRBV11-2 to TRBJ2-1; TRBD2 matches at 11 bases. J lost 5 bases, V lost 3 bases, and 15 bases had no gene match. CDR3 length: 19 amino acids. Germline V CDR1 and CDR2: SGHAT, FQNNGV. The CDR3 DNA reads as TGTGCCAGCAGCTTTTTCGGACAACCGTCGGGACTAGCGGACAATGAGCAGTTCTTC. Translation gives CASSFFGQPSGLADNEQFF.

This CDR3 is CASTLRQGVGYGYTF. The CDR3 region has the DNA TGTGCCAGCACCTTAAGACAGGGGGTTGGCTATGGCTACACCTTC. V gene TRBV2 combines with J gene TRBJ1-2; 9 bases match TRBD1. The V segment lost 7 bases and the J segment 4 bases; nucleotides outside the gene matches: 10. Germline V gives CDR1 SNHLY, CDR2 FYNNEI. The CDR3 runs 15 residues.

On this clone itself: The sample carries other DNA sequences with the same CDR3. V usage is TRBV28 and J usage is TRBJ1-2; D remains unclear. The CDR3 has 13 amino acids. The germline CDR1 and CDR2 sequences are MDHEN and SYDVKM. Trimming cost V 6 bases and J 5 bases, with 13 bases left between them. CDR3 loop: CASSLYRYYGYTF. The CDR3 nucleotides read TGTGCCAGCAGCCTGTATCGGTATTATGGCTACACCTTC.

V is TRBV29-1 and J is TRBJ2-3; a possible D gene is TRBD1 (6 bases). The germline CDR1 and CDR2 sequences are SQVTM and ANQGSEA. The CDR3 spans 14 residues. V was cut by 4 bases and J by 0 bases, with 11 bases left in between. The CDR3 here is CSVGQGLSTDTQYF. The CDR3, as DNA: TGCAGCGTTGGCCAGGGGCTTAGCACAGATACGCAGTATTTT.

The V gene is TRBV7-8, the J gene TRBJ2-4; 7 bases align to TRBD2. V lost 4 bases to trimming and J lost 4 bases; unmatched junction nucleotides: 4. Germline loops: CDR1 SGHVS, CDR2 FQNEAQ. CDR3 length: 14 amino acids. CDR3 bases: TGTGCCAGCAGCTGGGGGGGAGGGAAAAACATTCAGTACTTC. Protein product: CASSWGGGKNIQYF.

V is TRBV7-9 and J is TRBJ2-2; D might be TRBD2 (5 bases). V lost 2 bases and J 6 bases, leaving 16 bases between the germline ends. The length of the CDR3 is 16 residues. Germline V gene data show CDR1 as SEHNR and CDR2 as FQNEAQ (reference sequence). CDR3 amino acids: CASSLFEGAPAGELFF. CDR3 bases: TGTGCCAGCAGCTTATTTGAGGGCGCACCTGCCGGGGAGCTGTTTTTT. The full variable domain, with the rest looked up from reference TRBV7-9 and TRBJ2-2, is DTGVSQNPRHKITKRGQNVTFRCDPISEHNRLYWYRQTLGQGPEFLTYFQNEAQLEKSRLLSDRFSAERPKGSFSTLEIQRTEQGDSAMYLCASSLFEGAPAGELFFGEGSRLTVL.

The rearrangement uses TRBV7-9 and TRBJ1-1, with D uncertain. With 6 bases removed from V and 0 bases from J, the gap between germline ends came to 11 bases. CDR1 is SEHNR, CDR2 FQNEAQ, per germline (reference sequence). CDR3 size: 14 residues. CDR3 nucleotides: TGTGCCAGCAGTCGTAGGGAGCTGAACACTGAAGCTTTCTTT. Translated, it gives CASSRRELNTEAFF.

This clone was seen more than once but under ten times. The J gene is TRBJ2-7, the V gene TRBV7-2, with D possibly TRBD1 on 5 matching bases. CDR1 is SGHTA, CDR2 FQGNSA, per germline. CDR3 length equals 15 residues. V lost 5 bases to trimming and J lost 3 bases, with 17 bases between them. This CDR3 reads CASSPYRSLNYEQYF. In nucleotides, the CDR3 is TGTGCCAGCAGCCCCTACAGGTCCCTTAACTACGAGCAGTACTTC.

This clone appeared a single time. The V and J genes are TRBV2 and TRBJ2-1; 10 bases are shared with TRBD2. CDR1 and CDR2 from the germline V gene are SNHLY and FYNNEI. The CDR3 is 15 residues long. V shed 3 bases and J 8 bases; nucleotides not matched to a gene: 7. CDR3 in DNA: TGTGCCAGCAGTGAGTCGGGACTAGCGCCTTATGAGCAGTTCTTC. It is translated as CASSESGLAPYEQFF.

The chain couples TRBV5-5 to TRBJ1-6, with 9 bases aligning to TRBD1. The CDR3 totals 14 residues. The germline CDR1 and CDR2 sequences are SGHKS and YYEKEE (reference sequence). The V and J ends lost 5 bases and 7 bases, in that order; junction bases with no gene match: 4. As DNA, the CDR3 is TGTGCCAGCAGGGGGACAGGGCGGAATTCACCCCTCCACTTT. This encodes CASRGTGRNSPLHF.

The V call is TRBV27, the J call TRBJ1-1; no clear D. Germline-derived CDR1 and CDR2 are MNHEY and SMNVEV (reference sequence). This CDR3 comprises 13 residues. Trimming stripped 3 bases from V and 0 bases from J, with 5 bases between. The DNA for the CDR3 is TGTGCCAGCAGTTTCGGTATGAACACTGAAGCTTTCTTT. Protein product: CASSFGMNTEAFF.

This clone was detected a few times. This sequence joins TRBV29-1 and TRBJ1-1, with a weak D call TRBD1 (5 bases). V was trimmed by 1 base and J by 5 bases, leaving 14 bases between them. Germline V gene sequence: CDR1 SQVTM, CDR2 ANQGSEA. CDR3 length: 14 residues. The CDR3 DNA sequence: TGCAGCGTTGAAGGAGGACGCAGGGCGACTGAAGCTTTCTTT. It encodes CSVEGGRRATEAFF.

The rearrangement uses TRBV14 and TRBJ2-7; D gene unclear. CDR3 length: 14 amino acids. Germline values: CDR1 SGHDN, CDR2 FVKESK. The V and J ends lost 2 bases and 0 bases respectively, with 8 bases between them. In DNA, the CDR3 is TGTGCCAGCAGCCAACAACTCATCTCCTACGAGCAGTACTTC. Its translation is CASSQQLISYEQYF.

The chain uses TRBV5-1 and TRBJ2-1; 9 bases are shared with TRBD1. The CDR3 length is 15 residues. The V gene's germline CDR1 is SGHRS and CDR2 YFSETQ. J lost 5 bases, V lost 4 bases, and 7 bases had no gene match. The CDR3 DNA reads as TGCGCCAGCAGCAAGGGACAGGGAGGCAACAATGAGCAGTTCTTC. Its protein product is CASSKGQGGNNEQFF.

The chain links TRBV9 to TRBJ2-7; 10 nucleotides match TRBD1. Germline assignment: CDR1 SGDLS and CDR2 YYNGEE. Germline trimming cut 0 bases from V and 4 bases from J; bases unmatched to any gene: 16. This CDR3 is 19 amino acids long. The CDR3 loop is CASSVELRGTGVLWYEQYF. DNA of the CDR3: TGTGCCAGCAGCGTAGAGCTAAGGGGGACAGGGGTTCTGTGGTACGAGCAGTACTTC.

V gene TRBV5-4 combines with J gene TRBJ1-5; a weak D match, TRBD1 (6 bases). The V gene lost 1 base and the J gene lost 0 bases, with 14 bases spanning the gap. From germline, CDR1 is SGHNT and CDR2 YYREEE (reference sequence). The CDR3 consists of 17 residues. CDR3 protein: CASSLTGKGDSNQPQHF. CDR3 in DNA: TGTGCCAGCAGCTTGACAGGGAAAGGCGATAGCAATCAGCCCCAGCATTTT.

The chain combines TRBV6-5 with TRBJ2-1; 7 bases fit TRBD2. Germline V gives CDR1 MNHEY, CDR2 SVGAGI. V shed 4 bases, J shed 3 bases, and the junction held 9 bases outside the gene matches. This CDR3 has 16 residues. CDR3 protein: CASSSGSGVSYNEQFF. The CDR3 DNA follows: TGTGCCAGCAGTTCCGGGAGCGGGGTCAGCTACAATGAGCAGTTCTTC.

The chain employs TRBV5-8 and TRBJ2-7; the D gene is possibly TRBD1 (6 bases). The CDR3 has 15 amino acids. V lost 1 base and J 1 base, leaving 12 bases between the germline ends. Germline CDR1 and CDR2: SGHTS and YDEGEE. Here the CDR3 reads CASSLKQGESYEQYF. The CDR3 nucleotides are TGTGCCAGCAGCTTGAAACAGGGAGAATCCTACGAGCAGTACTTC.